This passage covers 26 T cell receptor beta chains from one sample sequenced in a study of blood T cell repertoires in COVID-19. The assay was immunoSEQ multiplex PCR, and TCRdb's table has in-frame clones only and misses some. The table shows 70,000 to 95,000 clones, with 85% occurring only once. The sequenced sample was peripheral blood. The origin of the receptors is a woman in her 70s with active or convalescent COVID-19.

The genes are TRBV18 and TRBJ1-2, with 9 bases aligning to TRBD1. Germline loops: CDR1 KGHSH, CDR2 LQKENI. CDR3 size: 17 residues. With V trimmed by 6 bases and J by 8 bases, 19 bases remained unmatched. The CDR3 nucleotides read TGTGCCAGCTCTCAAGCGGGACAGGGTTGGCGAGGGGTCGGCTACACCTTC. Translated: CASSQAGQGWRGVGYTF.

This chain joins TRBV7-2 and TRBJ2-1; D not resolved. In germline, CDR1 is SGHTA, CDR2 FQGNSA. The V and J ends lost 1 base and 5 bases respectively, with 6 bases between them. This CDR3 region has 13 residues. The CDR3 nucleotides read TGTGCCAGCAGCTTAGTTCGGGACAATGAGCAGTTCTTC. It encodes CASSLVRDNEQFF.

The chain links TRBV5-1 to TRBJ2-5; 10 nucleotides align to TRBD1. J lost 5 bases, V lost 1 base, and 2 bases had no gene match. The CDR3 is 14 amino acids. From germline, CDR1 is SGHRS and CDR2 YFSETQ. The CDR3 spells CASSLSGQGETQYF. CDR3 sequence (DNA): TGCGCCAGCAGCTTGTCGGGACAGGGGGAGACCCAGTACTTC.

The gene calls are TRBV6-5 and TRBJ1-3; weak D call: TRBD1 (6 bases). V was cut by 5 bases and J by 3 bases, with 14 bases left in between. The CDR3 length is 15 residues. The germline V gene has CDR1 MNHEY and CDR2 SVGAGI. CDR3 coding DNA: TGTGCCAGCAGTCCCCGGGGCAGGGGTGGAAACACCATATATTTT. Its protein product is CASSPRGRGGNTIYF.

This chain joins TRBV5-4 and TRBJ2-3; 7 nucleotides match TRBD2. This CDR3 has 13 residues. The ends lost 4 bases at V and 9 bases at J; junction bases unmatched: 8. Germline-derived CDR1 and CDR2 are SGHNT and YYREEE (reference sequence). As DNA, the CDR3 is TGTGCCAGCAGCCCACCCCGGGGGGAAACGCAGTATTTT. It specifies CASSPPRGETQYF.

V gene TRBV5-4 combines with J gene TRBJ2-2, with 9 bases that match TRBD1. V was pared by 4 bases and J by 5 bases, with 9 bases of the junction left unmatched. The CDR3 sequence is 16 residues long. Germline assignment: CDR1 SGHNT and CDR2 YYREEE (reference sequence). CDR3 protein: CASSPGGTGLTGELFF. CDR3 nucleotide sequence: TGTGCCAGCAGCCCCGGTGGGACAGGGTTGACCGGGGAGCTGTTTTTT.

The chain uses TRBV9 and TRBJ1-1, with 7 bases matching TRBD1. V dropped 4 bases and J dropped 8; count of bases not matched to a gene: 14. CDR1 and CDR2 (germline): SGDLS, YYNGEE. The CDR3 has 15 residues. The CDR3 reads CASSKPGQTNLEAFF. CDR3 coding DNA: TGTGCCAGCAGCAAACCGGGACAGACGAATTTAGAAGCTTTCTTT.

V gene TRBV2 combines with J gene TRBJ2-4; 9 bases fit TRBD2. J gave up 1 base and V 2 bases, and 0 bases lay outside the gene matches. The CDR3 sequence is 15 residues long. Germline CDR1 is SNHLY and CDR2 is FYNNEI. For the CDR3, the DNA is TGTGCCAGCAGTGAACTAGCGGGGGCCAAAAACATTCAGTACTTC. This translates into CASSELAGAKNIQYF.

This clone was detected a few times. CDR3 nucleotides: TGTGCCAGCAGTCTGACAGGGGCTGAGACCCAGTACTTC. This sequence encodes CASSLTGAETQYF. V gene TRBV12-3 or TRBV12-4 combines with J gene TRBJ2-5, with 8 bases fitting TRBD1. The CDR3 is made up of 13 amino acids. V gave up 5 bases and J gave up 5 bases; unmatched junction bases: 4.

The V call is TRBV7-2, the J call TRBJ1-2, with D perhaps TRBD1 (6 bases). Trimming left V 0 bases short and J 8 bases short, with 13 bases between. The CDR3 loop spans 14 amino acids. From germline, CDR1 is SGHTA and CDR2 FQGNSA. CDR3 sequence (DNA): TGTGCCAGCAGCTTAGCGGGGGGGCACAGAGGCTACACCTTC. Amino acid sequence: CASSLAGGHRGYTF. Complete variable domain (other parts from reference TRBV7-2 and TRBJ1-2): GAGVSQSPSNKVTEKGKDVELRCDPISGHTALYWYRQSLGQGLEFLIYFQGNSAPDKSGLPSDRFSAERTGGSVSTLTIQRTQQEDSAVYLCASSLAGGHRGYTFGSGTRLTVV.

This chain uses TRBV7-8 with TRBJ2-7; the match to TRBD1 covers 7 bases. After removal of 7 bases from V and 2 bases from J, the junction contained 8 bases not matched to a gene. In germline, CDR1 is SGHVS, CDR2 FQNEAQ. There are 14 residues in the CDR3. The CDR3 DNA sequence: TGTGCCAGCACGGCAGGGACAGCGGCCTACGAGCAGTACTTC. This codes for CASTAGTAAYEQYF. The full variable domain, completed using reference TRBV7-8 and TRBJ2-7, is GAGVSQSPRYKVAKRGQDVALRCDPISGHVSLFWYQQALGQGPEFLTYFQNEAQLDKSGLPSDRFFAERPEGSVSTLKIQRTQQEDSAVYLCASTAGTAAYEQYFGPGTRLTVT.

The chain employs TRBV7-9 and TRBJ2-3; D gene uncertain. Trimming took 4 bases from V and 4 from J, leaving 6 bases between them. From germline, CDR1 is SEHNR and CDR2 FQNEAQ (reference sequence). CDR3 length: 12 residues. DNA of the CDR3: TGTGCCAGCAGCTCGCCAGCAGATACGCAGTATTTT. Translation gives CASSSPADTQYF.

The chain uses TRBV5-5 and TRBJ2-7, with D uncertain. Trimming took 6 bases from V and 2 from J, leaving 12 bases between them. Per the germline V gene, CDR1 is SGHKS and CDR2 is YYEKEE (reference sequence). The CDR3 consists of 13 residues. The CDR3 DNA follows: TGTGCCAGCAACCAGGATTTAACCTACGAGCAGTACTTC. Its protein is CASNQDLTYEQYF. Using reference TRBV5-5 and TRBJ2-7 for the parts outside the CDR3, the full variable domain is DAGVTQSPTHLIKTRGQQVTLRCSPISGHKSVSWYQQVLGQGPQFIFQYYEKEERGRGNFPDRFSARQFPNYSSELNVNALLLGDSALYLCASNQDLTYEQYFGPGTRLTVT.

This chain connects TRBV6-4 to TRBJ1-5, with TRBD1 identical over 7 bases. The CDR3 consists of 14 residues. From germline, CDR1 is MRHNA and CDR2 SNTAGT. Germline trimming cut 2 bases from V and 6 bases from J; bases unmatched to any gene: 4. The DNA of the CDR3 is TGTGCCAGCAGTGACGGGGCAGGGGGTCAGCCCCAGCATTTT. This codes for CASSDGAGGQPQHF.

V is TRBV28 and J is TRBJ2-3, with 10 bases fitting TRBD2. This CDR3 is built from 14 residues. Germline V gives CDR1 MDHEN, CDR2 SYDVKM. V shed 11 bases and J 0 bases; nucleotides not matched to a gene: 5. The CDR3 sequence: CAGSSGGSTDTQYF. CDR3 bases: TGTGCCGGGAGTAGCGGGGGGAGCACAGATACGCAGTATTTT.

This rearrangement joins TRBV2 to TRBJ2-3; perhaps TRBD2 as D (6 bases). The CDR3 covers 13 residues. Germline-derived CDR1 and CDR2 are SNHLY and FYNNEI. The V end lost 3 bases, the J end lost 5 bases, and 9 bases lay between the germline ends. CDR3 nucleotide sequence: TGTGCCAGCAGTGATTTCGGGGGAGATACGCAGTATTTT. It translates to CASSDFGGDTQYF.

J is TRBJ1-1 and V is TRBV4-3, with 8 bases aligning to TRBD1. Trimming removed 4 bases from V and 0 bases from J; junction bases left unmatched: 10. The germline gives CDR1 LGHNA, CDR2 YSLEER. This CDR3 is built from 17 residues. CDR3 loop: CASSPEIRGQVNTEAFF. The CDR3 DNA is TGCGCCAGCAGCCCAGAGATCAGGGGGCAGGTGAACACTGAAGCTTTCTTT.

This chain joins TRBV10-1 and TRBJ2-5; possibly TRBD1 for D (5 bases). Germline values: CDR1 WNHNN, CDR2 SYGVQD (reference sequence). The CDR3 is 13 amino acids. V was trimmed by 6 bases and J by 1 base, leaving 9 bases between them. CDR3 nucleotide sequence: TGCGCCAGCAGGAGGACACTCCAAGAGACCCAGTACTTC. Encoded protein: CASRRTLQETQYF.

The J gene is TRBJ2-1, the V gene TRBV24-1; tentatively, D is TRBD1 (6 bases). Per germline, CDR1 KGHDR and CDR2 SFDVKD. The CDR3 is 15 amino acids. V lost 3 bases and J lost 5, with 13 bases in between. For the CDR3, the DNA is TGTGCCACCAGTGATCCTACAGGGAACCACAATGAGCAGTTCTTC. Encoded protein: CATSDPTGNHNEQFF.

This clone was observed a handful of times. The V gene is TRBV4-3, the J gene TRBJ2-2; tentative D call: TRBD2 (6 bases). Looked up from germline, CDR1 is LGHNA and CDR2 is YSLEER. The CDR3 loop spans 16 amino acids. V dropped 0 bases and J dropped 5 bases, with 13 bases sitting between them. The CDR3 sequence: CASSQDVLALTGELFF. In nucleotides, the CDR3 is TGCGCCAGCAGCCAAGATGTACTAGCACTAACCGGGGAGCTGTTTTTT.

This clone showed up just once. The chain carries TRBV5-1 and TRBJ1-6; D perhaps matches TRBD1 (5 bases). This CDR3 has 16 amino acids. V was shortened by 2 bases and J by 10 bases, with 19 bases between the two germline ends. The germline V gene encodes CDR1 SGHRS and CDR2 YFSETQ. The CDR3 loop is CASSFSRGGSGSPLHF. The DNA for the CDR3 is TGCGCCAGCAGCTTTAGTCGGGGGGGGTCCGGGTCACCCCTCCACTTT.

CDR3 DNA: TGTGCCAGCAGCCTTGGCAATCAGCCCCAGCATTTT. This codes for CASSLGNQPQHF. The chain couples TRBV28 to TRBJ1-5; D is unclear. Germline lookup yields CDR1 MDHEN and CDR2 SYDVKM. The V end lost 6 bases, the J end lost 2 bases, and 5 bases lay between the germline ends. The CDR3 has 12 residues.

This sequence joins TRBV7-2 and TRBJ1-1; 7 nucleotides agree with TRBD1. After removal of 8 bases from V and 6 bases from J, the junction contained 9 bases not matched to a gene. From germline, CDR1 is SGHTA and CDR2 FQGNSA. This CDR3 spans 13 amino acids. In nucleotides, the CDR3 is TGTGCCAGCCAAACCAGGCAGGGGGCTGAAGCTTTCTTT. This sequence encodes CASQTRQGAEAFF.

This clone was seen once. V gene TRBV5-1 combines with J gene TRBJ2-7; 8 nucleotides align to TRBD1. Germline V CDR1 and CDR2: SGHRS, YFSETQ. CDR3 length: 14 residues. The J segment lost 5 bases and the V segment lost 4 bases, leaving 8 bases of the junction unmatched. For the CDR3, the DNA is TGCGCCAGCAGCAAGGGACAGGTAGCGGACGAGCAGTACTTC. It codes for CASSKGQVADEQYF.

The J gene is TRBJ1-2, the V gene TRBV6-6; 8 positions match TRBD1. Trimming removed 7 bases from V and 8 bases from J; junction bases left unmatched: 18. From germline, CDR1 is MNHNY and CDR2 SVGAGI (reference sequence). The CDR3 contains 16 residues. DNA for the CDR3: TGTGCCAGCACCCTTGCGGACAGGGACCCCCTTAGAGGCTACACCTTC. As protein: CASTLADRDPLRGYTF.

The table lists this clone with a few counts. This sample also contains other DNA sequences that code for the same CDR3. The rearrangement joins TRBV3-1 (or the pseudogene TRBV3-2) to TRBJ1-5; D is unresolved. The CDR3 totals 13 residues. Germline V gene data show CDR1 as LGHDT and CDR2 as YNNKEL (reference sequence). Trimming took 0 bases from V and 7 from J, leaving 7 bases between them. CDR3 bases: TGTGCCAGCAGCCAAGATCTCGGGCAGCCCCAGCATTTT. Translated: CASSQDLGQPQHF.